The source of this T cell receptor (beta chain) is a study of PD-1 blockade in mismatch repair-deficient tumors. The junction had 9 bases not matched to a gene; V was cut back by 7 bases and J by 5 bases. The V gene's germline CDR1 is SQVTM and CDR2 ANQGSEA. The CDR3 is 14 amino acids. Study findings and constraints: Tumor-resident clones, often absent from pretreatment blood, expanded after pembrolizumab and then contracted.

All patients were mismatch repair deficient, assessed by either PCR or immunohistochemistry. TCRdb's table, derived via immunoSEQ multiplex PCR, lists solely in-frame clones and lacks some. The table has more than 30,000 clones, around 83% seen once. Notes on this clone: Its antigen is undetermined.

The TCR was taken from an adult with mismatch repair-deficient cancer. The J gene is TRBJ2-7, the V gene TRBV29-1; 12 nucleotides align to TRBD2. The sequences come from peripheral blood, collected 76 weeks after starting pembrolizumab. The chain's CDR3 is CSAATSGRWNEQYF. CDR3 bases: TGCAGCGCCGCTACTAGCGGGAGGTGGAACGAGCAGTACTTC.